One sample yielded the 21 T cell receptor beta chains listed below, sequenced in a study of blood T cell repertoires in COVID-19. Data came from immunoSEQ multiplex PCR; TCRdb stores just in-frame clones and leaves some out. The top ten clones hold 3.3% of a sample with roughly 250,000 clones, about 73% of them seen once. Input material: peripheral blood. All receptors come from a woman at least 80 years old with acute or convalescent COVID-19.

The gene calls are TRBV9 and TRBJ1-1, with a weak D call TRBD1 (5 bases). Germline loops: CDR1 SGDLS, CDR2 YYNGEE. Between the trimmed V and J ends, which lost 0 bases and 8 bases, there was a span of 17 bases. CDR3 length: 15 amino acids. As DNA, the CDR3 is TGTGCCAGCAGCGTAGGGCACAAGGCACAGGCGGAAGCTTTCTTT. Protein sequence: CASSVGHKAQAEAFF.

J is TRBJ2-1 and V is TRBV7-2, with 7 bases fitting TRBD2. Germline V lookup: CDR1 SGHTA, CDR2 FQGNSA. J was trimmed by 9 bases and V by 3 bases; bases with no gene match: 11. This CDR3 has 15 amino acids. DNA of the CDR3: TGTGCCAGCAGCTTGGGGAGCGGGATCCCAGGTGAGCAGTTCTTC. Translated, it gives CASSLGSGIPGEQFF.

The genes are TRBV29-1 and TRBJ1-2, with TRBD1 matching over 7 bases. CDR1 and CDR2 from the germline V gene are SQVTM and ANQGSEA. The CDR3 is 14 residues long. The J segment lost 6 bases and the V segment lost 3 bases, leaving 10 bases of the junction unmatched. The CDR3 DNA sequence: TGCAGCGTTGAGTATCCCGGCAGGGGGAATGGCTACACCTTC. Protein: CSVEYPGRGNGYTF.

The CDR3 spells CASSEKARPNYGYTF. In nucleotides, the CDR3 is TGTGCCAGCAGTGAAAAGGCCAGGCCTAACTATGGCTACACCTTC. V and J are TRBV6-1 and TRBJ1-2, with D unresolved. The CDR3 has 15 residues. The V gene's germline CDR1 is MNHNS and CDR2 SASEGT. The V and J ends lost 2 bases and 0 bases respectively, with 10 bases between them.

The genes are TRBV6-5 and TRBJ1-5; TRBD1 matches 8 bases. Germline CDR1 MNHEY, CDR2 SVGAGI. The CDR3 spans 14 residues. The V segment lost 6 bases and the J segment 4 bases; nucleotides outside the gene matches: 5. CDR3: CASSGRTGNQPQHF. The CDR3 DNA sequence: TGTGCCAGCAGCGGGAGGACAGGGAATCAGCCCCAGCATTTT.

The J gene is TRBJ1-1, the V gene TRBV18; a weak D match, TRBD1 (5 bases). The CDR3 spans 13 residues. With 4 bases removed from V and 11 bases from J, the gap between germline ends came to 17 bases. Germline loops: CDR1 KGHSH, CDR2 LQKENI. CDR3 protein: CASSREVGEDAFF. The CDR3 DNA reads as TGTGCCAGCTCACGGGAGGTGGGGGAAGACGCTTTCTTT.

The table lists this clone with a few counts. This sequence joins TRBV15 and TRBJ1-1; TRBD1 matches 10 bases. The V gene end was trimmed by 2 bases and the J gene end by 8 bases; junction bases not matched to a gene: 8. The V gene's germline CDR1 is LNHNV and CDR2 YYDKDF (reference sequence). The CDR3 is made up of 15 amino acids. CDR3 in amino acids: CATSRSPDRGIEAFF. DNA of the CDR3: TGTGCCACCAGCAGAAGCCCGGACAGGGGGATCGAAGCTTTCTTT.

This sequence joins TRBV18 and TRBJ2-3; 14 bases map to TRBD2. The V gene end was trimmed by 3 bases and the J gene end by 0 bases; junction bases not matched to a gene: 8. Germline CDR1 reads KGHSH; CDR2 reads LQKENI. The CDR3 contains 19 residues. The CDR3 spells CASSPRLAGGHASTDTQYF. CDR3 coding DNA: TGTGCCAGCTCACCGCGACTAGCGGGGGGGCATGCGAGCACAGATACGCAGTATTTT.

The chain carries TRBV4-1 and TRBJ2-7; 10 bases match TRBD1. The trim removed 4 bases at V and 9 bases at J, leaving 15 bases unmatched. The V gene's germline CDR1 is MGHRA and CDR2 YSYEKL. The CDR3 is 16 amino acids. The DNA of the CDR3 is TGCGCCAGCAGCCCAAGCCCCGACAGGGGGCGATTCGTGCAGTACTTC. This sequence encodes CASSPSPDRGRFVQYF.

This chain joins TRBV5-1 and TRBJ1-4; 9 bases align to TRBD1. CDR3 length equals 14 residues. Germline values: CDR1 SGHRS, CDR2 YFSETQ. The J segment lost 7 bases and the V segment lost 4 bases, leaving 5 bases of the junction unmatched. CDR3 in amino acids: CASSAGTGSEKLFF. DNA for the CDR3: TGCGCCAGCAGCGCCGGGACAGGGTCTGAAAAACTGTTTTTT. Combining the CDR3 with reference TRBV5-1 and TRBJ1-4 gives the whole variable domain KAGVTQTPRYLIKTRGQQVTLSCSPISGHRSVSWYQQTPGQGLQFLFEYFSETQRNKGNFPGRFSGRQFSNSRSEMNVSTLELGDSALYLCASSAGTGSEKLFFGSGTQLSVL.

V gene TRBV18 combines with J gene TRBJ2-3, with 7 bases identical to TRBD2. J lost 0 bases, V lost 4 bases, and 4 bases had no gene match. Per germline, CDR1 KGHSH and CDR2 LQKENI. The CDR3 covers 15 residues. CDR3 protein: CASSRGLGSTDTQYF. The CDR3 nucleotides are TGTGCCAGCTCACGTGGACTAGGTAGCACAGATACGCAGTATTTT.

The chain couples TRBV3-1 (or the pseudogene TRBV3-2) to TRBJ1-5, with 8 bases aligning to TRBD1. Germline V CDR1 and CDR2: LGHDT, YNNKEL (reference sequence). This CDR3 has 15 amino acids. V shed 4 bases, J shed 7 bases, and the junction held 9 bases outside the gene matches. The CDR3 region has the DNA TGTGCCAGCAGCCCAATTGCAGGGGGCGACCAGCCCCAGCATTTT. This translates into CASSPIAGGDQPQHF.

This chain uses TRBV10-1 with TRBJ2-3; TRBD2 matches 8 bases. The CDR3 is made up of 16 amino acids. The germline V gene has CDR1 WNHNN and CDR2 SYGVQD (reference sequence). Trimming at V came to 1 base and at J to 5 bases, leaving 8 bases not matched to a gene. CDR3: CASSEFGGLGEDTQYF. DNA for the CDR3: TGCGCCAGCAGTGAGTTCGGGGGACTAGGGGAAGATACGCAGTATTTT.

The chain is built from TRBV9 and TRBJ2-7, with TRBD1 identical over 9 bases. V trimming: 4 bases; J trimming: 1 base; junction bases outside the gene matches: 9. CDR3 length equals 16 residues. The germline V gene encodes CDR1 SGDLS and CDR2 YYNGEE. CDR3 nucleotides: TGTGCCAGCAGCACGCGGTCGGGACAGGGTTCCTACGAGCAGTACTTC. Its protein product is CASSTRSGQGSYEQYF.

The count of this clone is one. The rearrangement uses TRBV7-9 and TRBJ1-1; TRBD1 aligns across 8 bases. Unmatched junction bases numbered 5, after V lost 5 bases and J lost 3 bases. CDR1 is SEHNR and CDR2 is FQNEAQ in the germline V gene (reference sequence). The CDR3 contains 14 residues. CDR3 nucleotide sequence: TGTGCCAGCAGCCCTCAGGGGGCTGACACTGAAGCTTTCTTT. It specifies CASSPQGADTEAFF.

The chain combines TRBV7-9 with TRBJ1-1; D remains ambiguous. This CDR3 has 11 residues. The germline V gene has CDR1 SEHNR and CDR2 FQNEAQ (reference sequence). The V gene lost 5 bases and the J gene lost 1 base, with 2 bases spanning the gap. The CDR3 sequence: CASSQNTEAFF. In nucleotides, the CDR3 is TGTGCCAGCAGCCAGAACACTGAAGCTTTCTTT.

V is TRBV9 and J is TRBJ1-1; D possibly corresponds to TRBD1 (6 bases). The CDR3 length is 15 residues. The germline V gene encodes CDR1 SGDLS and CDR2 YYNGEE. Between the trimmed V and J ends, which lost 3 bases and 0 bases, there was a span of 12 bases. CDR3 bases: TGTGCCAGCAGCGCGTCCACAGGGTTGAACACTGAAGCTTTCTTT. Its translation is CASSASTGLNTEAFF.

The CDR3 DNA sequence: TGCGCCAGCAGCTTGAGCAGGGGGCACACTGAAGCTTTCTTT. Translation: CASSLSRGHTEAFF. The J gene is TRBJ1-1, the V gene TRBV5-1; 8 bases are a match to TRBD1. Germline V gives CDR1 SGHRS, CDR2 YFSETQ. This CDR3 is built from 14 residues. Germline trimming cut 1 base from V and 3 bases from J; bases unmatched to any gene: 2.

V is TRBV11-2 and J is TRBJ1-2, with TRBD1 as a possible D gene (5 bases). V was shortened by 1 base and J by 4 bases, with 10 bases between the two germline ends. This CDR3 has 14 residues. Germline V gives CDR1 SGHAT, CDR2 FQNNGV. The DNA for the CDR3 is TGTGCCAGCAGCTTAGGGAGGGACGGCTATGGCTACACCTTC. Amino acid sequence: CASSLGRDGYGYTF.

The CDR3 DNA sequence: TGTGCCAGTAGTAACTACATAGAGGGCTACACCTTC. Protein: CASSNYIEGYTF. The chain carries TRBV19 and TRBJ1-2; D remains ambiguous. V lost 4 bases to trimming and J lost 8 bases, with 11 bases between them. Germline V gene sequence: CDR1 LNHDA, CDR2 SQIVND (reference sequence). CDR3 length equals 12 residues.

V is TRBV29-1 and J is TRBJ2-7, with 7 bases matching TRBD1. CDR1 is SQVTM, CDR2 ANQGSEA, per germline. The CDR3 is made up of 12 amino acids. V trimming: 7 bases; J trimming: 2 bases; junction bases outside the gene matches: 5. The CDR3 DNA follows: TGCAGCGCCACGACAGGGACCTACGAGCAGTACTTC. Its translation: CSATTGTYEQYF.